The clone carrying this T cell receptor beta chain has only a few counts. Its specificity is not known. Constant-region reverse primers amplified full-length variable regions, followed by semi-nested Nested Universal Primer A PCR. MiXCR, run by TCRdb on the 5' RACE reads, gives a single entry per CDR3 protein. The sample holds tens of thousands of distinct CDR3 sequences, approximately 26% seen once. V dropped 7 bases and J dropped 2 bases, with 11 bases sitting between them. The CDR3 is made up of 12 amino acids. CDR1 and CDR2 (germline): SQVTM, ANQGSEA. The sorted Tregs were CD4+CD25+CD127-/low cells. Findings of the study overall: Tumor Treg TCRs overlapped most with tumor naive CD4+ cells.

V usage is TRBV29-1 and J usage is TRBJ2-5; D unresolved. This receptor was obtained from a female donor with breast cancer. The sequenced material came from tumor-infiltrating Tregs sorted from the breast tumor. As DNA, the CDR3 is TGCAGCGCTACGGACGATCAAGAGACCCAGTACTTC. Translation gives CSATDDQETQYF.